This TCR beta chain was profiled in a study of neurological immune-mediated disorders. In this sample, this clonotype turned up a few times. A much larger clonotype is one base distant, so this may be a read error. In TCRdb, the 5' RACE reads were re-called with MiXCR into one record per CDR3 protein. The table records 85,000 to 100,000 distinct CDR3 sequences, 3.5% of them present only once. This CDR3 is 13 amino acids long. Germline V gene lookup returns CDR1 DFQATT and CDR2 SNEGSKA (reference sequence). The V and J ends lost 6 bases and 6 bases respectively, with 15 bases between them. The receptor was derived from a woman between 18 and 30 years old with multiple sclerosis. The rearrangement joins TRBV20-1 to TRBJ2-1; D unresolved. Sequences were obtained from PBMCs. The CDR3 here is CSAHPDSTNEQFF. The CDR3 coding sequence is TGCAGTGCCCACCCTGACTCCACCAATGAGCAGTTCTTC.